The 15 T cell receptor beta chains reported below all come from one sample, sequenced in a study of T cells after yellow fever vaccination. Via MiXCR, TCRdb re-called the 5' RACE reads, giving one row per CDR3 protein. Seen here are about 580,000 distinct CDR3 sequences, approximately 16% observed once, and the top ten hold 15% to 20%. The sequenced sample was PBMCs, obtained 5 to 6 days after the first yellow fever vaccination. The receptors were gathered from a man between 18 and 29 years old who received the YFV17D yellow fever vaccine.

In DNA form, the CDR3 reads TGTGCCAGCAGTTTAGGGACAGGGGCGGTCGGCACTGAAGCTTTCTTT. Translation: CASSLGTGAVGTEAFF. V is TRBV12-3 or TRBV12-4 and J is TRBJ1-1, with 9 bases that match TRBD1. The V gene end was trimmed by 1 base and the J gene end by 4 bases; junction bases not matched to a gene: 7. The CDR3 is 16 amino acids.

The chain has TRBV6-1 and TRBJ2-7, with no clear D. This CDR3 is 14 amino acids long. Germline V gene lookup returns CDR1 MNHNS and CDR2 SASEGT. The CDR3 here is CASTSLPESYEQHV. The CDR3 DNA sequence: TGTGCCAGCACCTCCCTCCCGGAATCCTACGAGCAGCACGTC.

This clonotype appeared a few times. V usage is TRBV6-5 and J usage is TRBJ2-7, with D tentatively TRBD1 or TRBD2 (5 bases each). The V end lost 4 bases, the J end lost 3 bases, and 13 bases lay between the germline ends. In germline, CDR1 is MNHEY, CDR2 SVGAGI. CDR3 size: 14 residues. CDR3 DNA: TGTGCCAGCAGTTTCTCCGGGACCTTCTACGAGCAGTACTTC. Its protein is CASSFSGTFYEQYF.

The chain links TRBV7-2 to TRBJ1-2, with D hard to call. V shed 2 bases and J shed 5 bases, with 18 bases lying between them. This CDR3 has 16 amino acids. Germline CDR1 SGHTA, CDR2 FQGNSA. The CDR3 nucleotides are TGTGCCAGCAGCTTATTGGGCCGAGGCAGCATATATGGCTACACCTTC. This encodes CASSLLGRGSIYGYTF. Full variable domain (rest looked up from reference TRBV7-2 and TRBJ1-2): GAGVSQSPSNKVTEKGKDVELRCDPISGHTALYWYRQSLGQGLEFLIYFQGNSAPDKSGLPSDRFSAERTGGSVSTLTIQRTQQEDSAVYLCASSLLGRGSIYGYTFGSGTRLTVV.

The chain uses TRBV9 and TRBJ1-1, with D unclear. V shed 3 bases and J shed 4 bases, with 10 bases lying between them. This CDR3 is built from 13 residues. The V gene's germline CDR1 is SGDLS and CDR2 YYNGEE. The CDR3 region is CASSGGGSTEAFF. CDR3 in DNA: TGTGCCAGCAGCGGAGGCGGGTCCACTGAAGCTTTCTTT.

This clonotype has a handful of counts. V gene TRBV4-1 combines with J gene TRBJ2-3, with D unresolved. The CDR3 contains 17 residues. Germline V gives CDR1 MGHRA, CDR2 YSYEKL. Between the trimmed V and J ends, which lost 0 bases and 2 bases, there was a span of 15 bases. This CDR3 reads CASSQEILPVFTDTQYF. The CDR3 region has the DNA TGCGCCAGCAGCCAAGAAATACTACCCGTATTCACAGATACGCAGTATTTT.

This clonotype occurred a few times. This sequence joins TRBV12-3 or TRBV12-4 and TRBJ2-1; 8 bases map to TRBD2. The CDR3 is 15 amino acids. After removal of 5 bases from V and 6 bases from J, the junction contained 9 bases not matched to a gene. The CDR3 nucleotides are TGTGCCAGCAGTCCGGGGGGGCGGGGGATCAATGAGCAGTTCTTC. Amino acids: CASSPGGRGINEQFF.

This clonotype has a count of ten or more. The chain employs TRBV5-1 and TRBJ2-5; D remains ambiguous. There are 14 residues in the CDR3. From germline, CDR1 is SGHRS and CDR2 YFSETQ. Trimming removed 4 bases at V and 5 bases at J, with 15 bases between. CDR3 amino acids: CASSPGPTWETQYF. DNA of the CDR3: TGCGCCAGCAGCCCCGGACCTACATGGGAGACCCAGTACTTC.

The J gene is TRBJ2-3, the V gene TRBV9; 7 bases fit TRBD2. The germline CDR1 and CDR2 sequences are SGDLS and YYNGEE. V was pared by 2 bases and J by 6 bases, with 9 bases of the junction left unmatched. This CDR3 is built from 15 residues. Here the CDR3 DNA reads TGTGCCAGCAGCGTTAACGGCGGGGGAAGGGATACGCAGTATTTT. It codes for CASSVNGGGRDTQYF.

The V and J genes are TRBV20-1 and TRBJ2-7; 8 positions match TRBD1. The CDR3 runs to 16 residues. J was trimmed by 2 bases and V by 2 bases; bases with no gene match: 11. CDR1 is DFQATT, CDR2 SNEGSKA, per germline (reference sequence). Here the CDR3 reads CSARHDTGTGAYEQYF. The CDR3 DNA sequence: TGCAGTGCTAGACATGATACCGGGACAGGAGCCTACGAGCAGTACTTC.

The gene calls are TRBV19 and TRBJ1-1; 8 nucleotides align to TRBD1. Germline V gene sequence: CDR1 LNHDA, CDR2 SQIVND (reference sequence). CDR3 length: 14 residues. V shed 9 bases and J 1 base; nucleotides not matched to a gene: 7. The DNA for the CDR3 is TGTGCCAGCGTAGCCGGGACAGGGAACACTGAAGCTTTCTTT. Amino acid sequence: CASVAGTGNTEAFF.

This clonotype was observed a handful of times. The chain couples TRBV4-3 to TRBJ1-1, with 8 bases fitting TRBD1. CDR1 is LGHNA, CDR2 YSLEER, per germline. V lost 0 bases, J lost 4 bases, and 10 bases stayed unmatched. The CDR3 spans 17 residues. CDR3 nucleotides: TGCGCCAGCAGCCAAGATACGGCAGGGGGCTTTGGCACTGAAGCTTTCTTT. This codes for CASSQDTAGGFGTEAFF.

In its sample, this clonotype was seen many times. The V gene is TRBV6-1, the J gene TRBJ2-1, with 8 bases that match TRBD1. J lost 6 bases, V lost 5 bases, and 9 bases had no gene match. The CDR3 sequence is 15 residues long. The germline V gene encodes CDR1 MNHNS and CDR2 SASEGT. The CDR3, as DNA: TGTGCCAGCAGTCAGACAGGGGATTTCTTCAATGAGCAGTTCTTC. It specifies CASSQTGDFFNEQFF.

This clonotype was detected once. An end of the junction does not agree with germline; a read error may underlie this. The gene calls are TRBV5-1 and TRBJ1-2; possible D gene TRBD1, 5 bases. Germline lookup yields CDR1 SGHRS and CDR2 YFSETQ. CDR3 length: 15 amino acids. The CDR3 loop is CAGSLSGAGTGGYTF. The DNA for the CDR3 is TGCGCCGGCAGCTTGAGCGGAGCAGGGACGGGAGGCTACACCTTC. Complete variable domain (other parts from reference TRBV5-1 and TRBJ1-2): KAGVTQTPRYLIKTRGQQVTLSCSPISGHRSVSWYQQTPGQGLQFLFEYFSETQRNKGNFPGRFSGRQFSNSRSEMNVSTLELGDSALYLCAGSLSGAGTGGYTFGSGTRLTVV.

The table lists this clonotype with a few counts. The chain is built from TRBV4-2 and TRBJ2-7; a weak D match, TRBD2 (7 bases). Germline-derived CDR1 and CDR2 are LGHNA and YNFKEQ. The CDR3 covers 17 residues. V dropped 0 bases and J dropped 4 bases, with 19 bases sitting between them. The CDR3 loop reads CASSQERGRGGRYEQYF. The CDR3 nucleotides are TGTGCCAGCAGCCAAGAGAGGGGAAGGGGGGGCAGGTACGAGCAGTACTTC.